This T cell receptor (beta chain) was retrieved from a study of CD8 T cells in ankylosing spondylitis. Points from the study as a whole: Disease-linked clones bore a CD8+ phenotype and were relatively rare in peripheral blood. Significantly higher representation of disease-linked clones was reported for matched ankylosing spondylitis synovial fluid. A motif in TCR beta, a set of eight highly homologous variants, appeared characteristic of ankylosing spondylitis blood.

A remark on this clonotype: No antigen is known for it.

This CDR3 is 15 amino acids long. The V and J ends lost 4 bases and 7 bases, in that order; junction bases with no gene match: 4. Germline CDR1 and CDR2: SGHTA and FQGNSA. A quantitative 5'-RACE method, one with molecular barcodes, was used to make TCR beta libraries. TCRdb re-derived calls from the 5' RACE reads in MiXCR, one entry per CDR3 protein. The data contain 670,000 or so distinct CDR3 sequences, around 20% of them singletons. The rearrangement links TRBV7-2 to TRBJ2-1; 13 bases match TRBD2. The sequenced sample was blood, either unsorted or a sorted T cell fraction (not recorded which). The sequence was obtained from a male donor with ankylosing spondylitis. In nucleotides, the CDR3 is TGTGCCAGCAGCTGGACTAGCGGGAGCCTGAATGAGCAGTTCTTC. Translating gives CASSWTSGSLNEQFF.